This TCR delta chain was sequenced for a study of γδ T cells in repeated Plasmodium falciparum infection. Study context: Malaria-naive adults were infected with P. falciparum NF54 four times over roughly 620 days. Study findings and constraints: Compared with Australian children, Malian Vdelta2-negative repertoires seemed more clonal, less diverse, less shared.

There are many counts of this clone. The antigen is undetermined. This DNA's translation and the protein TCRdb lists, from a much larger clone, do not match at residue 9, likely due to a read error; the protein shown is translated from the DNA. The germline gives CDR1 GEAIGNYY, CDR2 EKD. The CDR3 extends over 17 amino acids. Trimming left V 0 bases short and J 0 bases short, with 16 bases between. TCRdb reanalysed the multiplex PCR reads via CATT. The sample lists roughly 86,000 delta-chain clones, more than 1.4% occurring once. Gammadelta T cells were flow-sorted from PBMC into Vgamma9/Vdelta2+ and Vdelta2-negative populations for bulk analysis.

The TCR originated in a pool of human donors (malaria-infected and uninfected, not separated). The sequenced sample was gamma-delta T cells from blood. The gene calls are TRDV2 and TRDJ1, with a possible D match to TRDD3 (5 bases). Since TCRdb gives no J gene, matching the DNA to germline was used here to assign it. CDR3 nucleotides: TGTGCCTGTGACACCGTCGATAAAGATACACACACCGATAAACTCATCTTT. Translated, it gives CACDTVDKDTHTDKLIF.